Listed here are 24 T cell receptor beta chains from one sample, sequenced in a study of precursors of human CD4 cytotoxic T cells. Four sorted CD4+ memory subsets, central memory, effector memory, IL-7R-high TEMRA and IL-7R-negative TEMRA, were UMI-sequenced. Using its own MiXCR run on the reads, TCRdb lists one record per CDR3 protein. The sample has 390 or so distinct CDR3 sequences, 21% seen once. The sequenced material came from memory CD4+ T cells from blood (PBMCs). The source is a human donor in good health.

Relative to its sample, this clonotype is large. The rearrangement links TRBV10-2 to TRBJ2-7; 16 nucleotides line up with TRBD2. The CDR3 covers 15 residues. J was trimmed by 2 bases and V by 8 bases; bases with no gene match: 3. Germline lookup yields CDR1 WSHSY and CDR2 SAAADI. The DNA of the CDR3 is TGCGCCAGCCAGGGGACTAGCGGGAGGGCCTACGAGCAGTACTTC. Encoded protein: CASQGTSGRAYEQYF.

By sample share, this clonotype is large. The V and J genes are TRBV18 and TRBJ1-3; 7 nucleotides match TRBD1. The CDR3 length is 14 residues. The V segment lost 3 bases and the J segment 4 bases; nucleotides outside the gene matches: 3. The germline V gene encodes CDR1 KGHSH and CDR2 LQKENI. CDR3 protein: CASSPGTEGNTIYF. The CDR3 bases are TGTGCCAGCTCACCTGGGACAGAAGGAAACACCATATATTTT.

This clonotype was recorded a few times. The rearrangement uses TRBV7-3 and TRBJ2-1, with D tentatively TRBD2 (5 bases). This CDR3 has 18 residues. Trimming pared 5 bases from V and 9 bases from J, leaving 29 bases between. The germline V gene has CDR1 SGHTA and CDR2 FQGTGA. The CDR3 DNA follows: TGTGCCAGCAGCCCAAGGCCTGGCGGGCCTCGCTCGTTGGGTGAGCAGTTCTTC. It yields the protein CASSPRPGGPRSLGEQFF.

This clonotype was recorded a few times. The gene calls are TRBV10-3 and TRBJ2-6; perhaps TRBD1 as D (5 bases). The CDR3 spans 20 residues. The V gene lost 6 bases and the J gene lost 3 bases, with 27 bases spanning the gap. Germline V lookup: CDR1 ENHRY, CDR2 SYGVKD. The CDR3 sequence is CAIRGSAGRSSQGGANVLTF. The CDR3 bases are TGTGCCATCAGGGGGTCGGCTGGTAGATCCAGCCAGGGTGGGGCCAACGTCCTGACTTTC.

This clonotype rates as large. The J gene is TRBJ2-7, the V gene TRBV7-6; tentative D call: TRBD1 (6 bases). The germline V and J ends were trimmed by 1 base and 2 bases, with 15 bases remaining between them. Germline V gives CDR1 SGHVS, CDR2 FNYEAQ. The CDR3 runs to 16 residues. The DNA for the CDR3 is TGTGCCAGCAGCTTAGGCGGCAGGGGCGCAACCTACGAGCAGTACTTC. It codes for CASSLGGRGATYEQYF.

Notes on this clonotype: One junction end does not reproduce the germline sequence, and a read error may be involved. V is TRBV19 and J is TRBJ2-1, with 9 bases lining up with TRBD2. This CDR3 is built from 15 residues. Per the germline V gene, CDR1 is LNHDA and CDR2 is SQIVND (reference sequence). CDR3 coding DNA: TGTGCCAGTAGTTCTCGACTAGCGGCCTACAATGAGCGGTTCTTC. Protein sequence: CASSSRLAAYNERFF.

This clonotype qualifies as large (0.1 to 1%). The J gene is TRBJ1-5, the V gene TRBV20-1; possibly TRBD1 for D (5 bases). V lost 3 bases, J lost 0 bases, and 12 bases lay in between. The germline V gene has CDR1 DFQATT and CDR2 SNEGSKA (reference sequence). The CDR3 sequence is 15 residues long. The CDR3 nucleotides are TGCAGTGCTAGTCGTGGGGGATATAGCAATCAGCCCCAGCATTTT. Translated, it gives CSASRGGYSNQPQHF.

This clonotype is large. V and J are TRBV10-3 and TRBJ2-5; 8 bases line up with TRBD2. J was trimmed by 4 bases and V by 0 bases; bases with no gene match: 4. CDR3 length: 15 amino acids. CDR1 is ENHRY and CDR2 is SYGVKD in the germline V gene. The CDR3 DNA reads as TGTGCCATCAGTGAGTCCTCGGGACTAGGAGAGACCCAGTACTTC. It codes for CAISESSGLGETQYF.

This clonotype was seen a single time. This clone may be a read error of a much larger clone one base away. The chain recombines TRBV7-9 with TRBJ1-6; 10 positions agree with TRBD1. CDR3 length: 16 residues. Germline loops: CDR1 SEHNR, CDR2 FQNEAQ (reference sequence). In DNA, the CDR3 is TGTGCCAGCAGCTACTACGGGACAGGGGATAATTCACCCCACCACTTT. Translated: CASSYYGTGDNSPHHF.

Notes on this clonotype: A clone one base away is much larger, so this may be a read error. The V call is TRBV24-1, the J call TRBJ2-7; no clear D. This CDR3 contains 12 residues. CDR1 is KGHDR and CDR2 is SFDVKD in the germline V gene. CDR3 bases: TGTGCCACCAGTGACAACTCCGACGAGCAGTACTTC. Translated, it gives CATSDNSDEQYF.

Remarks on this clonotype: Possible read error: a much larger clone is one base away. The J gene is TRBJ1-1, the V gene TRBV20-1; D remains ambiguous. With 6 bases removed from V and 0 bases from J, the gap between germline ends came to 14 bases. Germline CDR1 DFQATT, CDR2 SNEGSKA (reference sequence). This CDR3 spans 14 amino acids. The CDR3 nucleotides read TGCAGTGCCGACGGCAGTGGGGTGAACACTGAAGCTTTCTTT. Amino acids: CSADGSGVNTEAFF.

This clonotype is classed as large. The chain combines TRBV6-5 with TRBJ1-2; possibly TRBD1 for D (6 bases). V lost 6 bases and J lost 6, with 17 bases in between. Germline assignment: CDR1 MNHEY and CDR2 SVGAGI. This CDR3 is built from 14 residues. The CDR3 bases are TGTGCCAGCAGCCAAAATGACAGGATTCATGGCTACACCTTC. Translation: CASSQNDRIHGYTF.

This clonotype is termed large. This chain uses TRBV5-1 with TRBJ2-1; 10 nucleotides line up with TRBD2. The V gene end was trimmed by 8 bases and the J gene end by 3 bases; junction bases not matched to a gene: 11. The CDR3 contains 16 residues. From germline, CDR1 is SGHRS and CDR2 YFSETQ. The CDR3 nucleotides read TGCGCCAGTGGGGTGACACTAGCGGGAAACTACAATGAGCAGTTCTTC. Its translation: CASGVTLAGNYNEQFF.

By proportion, this clonotype is large (0.1 to 1%). V usage is TRBV5-6 and J usage is TRBJ2-1; 10 bases fit TRBD2. J was trimmed by 4 bases and V by 4 bases; bases with no gene match: 5. Germline lookup yields CDR1 SGHDT and CDR2 YYEEEE. The CDR3 is made up of 15 amino acids. CDR3 loop: CASSSGLAAYNEQFF. The CDR3 nucleotides read TGTGCCAGCAGCAGTGGACTAGCGGCATACAATGAGCAGTTCTTC. The full variable domain, its missing parts supplied by reference TRBV5-6 and TRBJ2-1, is DAGVTQSPTHLIKTRGQQVTLRCSPKSGHDTVSWYQQALGQGPQFIFQYYEEEERQRGNFPDRFSGHQFPNYSSELNVNALLLGDSALYLCASSSGLAAYNEQFFGPGTRLTVL.

Relative to its sample, this clonotype is large. The J gene is TRBJ2-7, the V gene TRBV7-9, with 7 positions matching TRBD1. The J segment lost 5 bases and the V segment lost 2 bases, leaving 0 bases of the junction unmatched. The CDR3 runs 12 residues. Germline loops: CDR1 SEHNR, CDR2 FQNEAQ (reference sequence). The CDR3 coding sequence is TGTGCCAGCAGCTTAACAGGGGACGAGCAGTACTTC. Residues: CASSLTGDEQYF.

By sample share, this clonotype is large. The chain links TRBV6-5 to TRBJ2-7; unclear D gene. With 2 bases removed from V and 4 bases from J, the gap between germline ends came to 9 bases. The V gene's germline CDR1 is MNHEY and CDR2 SVGAGI. This CDR3 has 13 amino acids. The CDR3 region has the DNA TGTGCCAGCAGTTACGGAGACAAATACGAGCAGTACTTC. This gives the protein CASSYGDKYEQYF.

The chain employs TRBV20-1 and TRBJ1-2; 12 bases map to TRBD1. Germline CDR1 and CDR2: DFQATT and SNEGSKA (reference sequence). The CDR3 totals 13 residues. V dropped 6 bases and J dropped 2; count of bases not matched to a gene: 1. CDR3 in DNA: TGCAGTGCGGGACAGGGGGCAAACTATGGCTACACCTTC. Its translation is CSAGQGANYGYTF.

This clonotype has a handful of counts. V and J are TRBV27 and TRBJ2-6, with D hard to call. This CDR3 spans 16 amino acids. With 0 bases removed from V and 0 bases from J, the gap between germline ends came to 6 bases. Germline V CDR1 and CDR2: MNHEY, SMNVEV (reference sequence). The CDR3 bases are TGTGCCAGCAGTTTATCGGAACGCTCTGGGGCCAACGTCCTGACTTTC. Its protein is CASSLSERSGANVLTF. Supplemented by reference TRBV27 and TRBJ2-6, the full variable domain reads EAQVTQNPRYLITVTGKKLTVTCSQNMNHEYMSWYRQDPGLGLRQIYYSMNVEVTDKGDVPEGYKVSRKEKRNFPLILESPSPNQTSLYFCASSLSERSGANVLTFGAGSRLTVL.

This clonotype is categorized as large. The genes are TRBV24-1 and TRBJ2-2; 9 bases line up with TRBD1. The germline V gene has CDR1 KGHDR and CDR2 SFDVKD. The CDR3 runs 16 residues. After removal of 4 bases from V and 7 bases from J, the junction contained 9 bases not matched to a gene. The CDR3 protein is CATSEQDRGVIGELFF. The CDR3 region has the DNA TGTGCCACCAGTGAACAGGACAGGGGAGTCATCGGGGAGCTGTTTTTT.

To note about this clonotype: A clone one base away is much larger, so this may be a read error. The chain recombines TRBV20-1 with TRBJ1-6; possibly TRBD1 for D (6 bases). Between the trimmed V and J ends, which lost 4 bases and 7 bases, there was a span of 11 bases. Germline CDR1 reads DFQATT; CDR2 reads SNEGSKA (reference sequence). The CDR3 extends over 13 amino acids. The CDR3 loop is CSAKWTANSPLHF. The CDR3 coding sequence is TGCAGTGCTAAATGGACAGCCAATTCACCCCTCCACTTT.

This clonotype is large (0.1 to 1%) by share. The chain links TRBV15 to TRBJ2-6; D not certain. The V end lost 1 base, the J end lost 10 bases, and 8 bases lay between the germline ends. CDR1 and CDR2 (germline): LNHNV, YYDKDF (reference sequence). This CDR3 is 13 amino acids long. CDR3 DNA: TGTGCCACCAGCAGAGTACCGAGTAACGTCCTGACTTTC. This codes for CATSRVPSNVLTF.

By share, this clonotype counts as large (0.1 to 1%). The chain recombines TRBV6-2 or TRBV6-3 with TRBJ2-3, with a possible D match to TRBD2 (5 bases). Trimming pared 6 bases from V and 4 bases from J, leaving 14 bases between. CDR3 length: 14 residues. CDR1 and CDR2 (germline): MNHEY, SVGEGT. The CDR3 DNA sequence: TGTGCCAGCAGCCCAGCGGTTCCCCCAGATACGCAGTATTTT. This encodes CASSPAVPPDTQYF.

This clonotype has only a few counts. The V call is TRBV20-1, the J call TRBJ2-5; D is perhaps TRBD2 (5 bases). Germline CDR1 reads DFQATT; CDR2 reads SNEGSKA (reference sequence). The CDR3 consists of 15 residues. Trimming took 0 bases from V and 4 from J, leaving 15 bases between them. DNA of the CDR3: TGCAGTGCTAGAGATAAAAGACTAACGGGAGAGACCCAGTACTTC. As protein: CSARDKRLTGETQYF.

There are a few counts of this clonotype. A single base separates this from a much larger clone, so it may be a read error. The conserved phenylalanine or tryptophan normally closing the CDR3 is absent here, so this likely arose from a read error. V gene TRBV18 combines with J gene TRBJ1-4, with a tentative D call TRBD1 (5 bases). CDR3 length equals 13 residues. Looked up from germline, CDR1 is KGHSH and CDR2 is LQKENI. Deletions cut 7 bases from V and 8 bases from J, with 14 bases between. CDR3 region: CASCGTFGEKLFV. CDR3 nucleotide sequence: TGTGCCAGCTGCGGGACCTTTGGCGAAAAACTGTTTGTT.